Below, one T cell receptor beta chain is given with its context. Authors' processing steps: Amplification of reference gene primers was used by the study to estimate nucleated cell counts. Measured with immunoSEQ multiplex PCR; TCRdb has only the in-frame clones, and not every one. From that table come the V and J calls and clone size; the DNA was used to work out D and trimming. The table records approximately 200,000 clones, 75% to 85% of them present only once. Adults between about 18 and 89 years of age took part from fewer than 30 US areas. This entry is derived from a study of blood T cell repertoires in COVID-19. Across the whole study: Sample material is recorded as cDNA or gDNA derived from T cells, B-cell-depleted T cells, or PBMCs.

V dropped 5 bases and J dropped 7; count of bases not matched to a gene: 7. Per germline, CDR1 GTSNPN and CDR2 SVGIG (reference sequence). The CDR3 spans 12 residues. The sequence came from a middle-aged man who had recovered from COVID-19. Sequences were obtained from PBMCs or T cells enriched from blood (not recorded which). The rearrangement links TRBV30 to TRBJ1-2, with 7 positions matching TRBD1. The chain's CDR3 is CAWGITGVGYTF. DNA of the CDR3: TGTGCCTGGGGGATTACAGGGGTTGGCTACACCTTC.